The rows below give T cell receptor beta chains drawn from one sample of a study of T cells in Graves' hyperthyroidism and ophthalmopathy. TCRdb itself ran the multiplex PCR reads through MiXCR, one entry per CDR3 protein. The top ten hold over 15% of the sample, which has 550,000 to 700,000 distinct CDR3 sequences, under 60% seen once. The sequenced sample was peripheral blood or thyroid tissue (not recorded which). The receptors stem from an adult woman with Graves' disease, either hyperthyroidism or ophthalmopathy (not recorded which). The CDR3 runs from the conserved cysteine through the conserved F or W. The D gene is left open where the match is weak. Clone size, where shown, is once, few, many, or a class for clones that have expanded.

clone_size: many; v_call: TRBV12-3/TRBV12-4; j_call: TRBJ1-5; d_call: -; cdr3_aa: CASSLFGGVGYQPQHF; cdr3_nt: TGTGCCAGCAGTTTATTCGGGGGTGTGGGCTATCAGCCCCAGCATTTT
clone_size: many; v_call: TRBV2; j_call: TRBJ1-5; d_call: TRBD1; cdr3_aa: CASSLQGNSQPQHF; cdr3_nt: TGTGCCAGCAGTCTACAGGGGAACAGTCAGCCCCAGCATTTT
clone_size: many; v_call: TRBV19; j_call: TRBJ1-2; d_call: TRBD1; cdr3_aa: CASSPGGAHYGYTF; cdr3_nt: TGTGCCAGTAGCCCAGGGGGGGCTCACTATGGCTACACCTTC
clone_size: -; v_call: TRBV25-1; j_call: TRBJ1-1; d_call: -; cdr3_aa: CASSERTYTEAFF; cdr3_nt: TGTGCCAGCAGTGAACGGACCTACACTGAAGCTTTCTTT
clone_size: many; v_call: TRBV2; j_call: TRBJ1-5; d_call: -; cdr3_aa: CASSVWGHQPQHF; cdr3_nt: TGTGCCAGCAGTGTATGGGGACATCAGCCCCAGCATTTT
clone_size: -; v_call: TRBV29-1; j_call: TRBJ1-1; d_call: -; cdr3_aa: CSVAWLNTEAFF; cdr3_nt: TGCAGCGTTGCCTGGCTGAACACTGAAGCTTTCTTT
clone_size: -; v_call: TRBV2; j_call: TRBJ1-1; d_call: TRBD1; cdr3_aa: CASGRGQLSEAFF; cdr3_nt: TGTGCCAGCGGCAGGGGGCAGCTCTCTGAAGCTTTCTTT
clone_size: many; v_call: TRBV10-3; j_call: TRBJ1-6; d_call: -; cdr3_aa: CAIRGLTSNSPLHF; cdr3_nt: TGTGCCATCAGGGGACTGACCAGTAATTCACCCCTCCACTTT
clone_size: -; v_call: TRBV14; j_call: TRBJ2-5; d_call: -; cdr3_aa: CASSPFNSQETQYF; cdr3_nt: TGTGCCAGCAGCCCTTTTAACAGTCAAGAGACCCAGTACTTC
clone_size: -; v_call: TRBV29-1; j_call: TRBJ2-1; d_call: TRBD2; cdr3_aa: CSVEGGLAGKVEQFF; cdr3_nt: TGCAGCGTTGAAGGGGGACTAGCGGGTAAGGTTGAGCAGTTCTTC
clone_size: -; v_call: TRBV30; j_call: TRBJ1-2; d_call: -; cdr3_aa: CAWSVRITTYGYTF; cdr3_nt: TGTGCCTGGAGTGTACGTATAACGACCTATGGCTACACCTTC
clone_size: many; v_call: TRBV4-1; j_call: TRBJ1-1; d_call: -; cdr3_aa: CASSRATGEAFF; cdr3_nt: TGCGCCAGCAGCCGAGCTACGGGAGAAGCTTTCTTT
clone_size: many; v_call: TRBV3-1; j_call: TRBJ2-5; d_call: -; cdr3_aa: CASSPQTETQYF; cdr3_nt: TGTGCCAGCAGCCCCCAGACTGAGACCCAGTACTTC
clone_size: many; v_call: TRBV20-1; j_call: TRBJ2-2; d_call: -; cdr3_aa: CSATNLRAGELFF; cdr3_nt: TGCAGTGCTACCAATCTCAGGGCCGGGGAGCTGTTTTTT
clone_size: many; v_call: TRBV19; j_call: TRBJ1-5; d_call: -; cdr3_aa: CASLDRPNQPQHF; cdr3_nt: TGTGCCAGCCTGGACAGACCAAATCAGCCCCAGCATTTT
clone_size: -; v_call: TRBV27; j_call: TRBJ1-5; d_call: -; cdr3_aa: CASSSGDSNQPQHF; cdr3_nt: TGTGCCAGCAGTTCCGGAGATAGCAATCAGCCCCAGCATTTT
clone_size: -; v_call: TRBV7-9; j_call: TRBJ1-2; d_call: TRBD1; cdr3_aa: CASSRHRGRNYGYTF; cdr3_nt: TGTGCCAGCAGCCGGCACAGGGGGCGTAACTATGGCTACACCTTC
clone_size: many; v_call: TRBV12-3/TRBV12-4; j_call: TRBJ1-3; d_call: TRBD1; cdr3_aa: CASSLSDRRHSGNTIYF; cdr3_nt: TGTGCCAGCAGCCTATCGGACAGGCGACACTCTGGAAACACCATATATTTT
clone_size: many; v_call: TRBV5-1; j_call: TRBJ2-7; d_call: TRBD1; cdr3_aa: CASSLVGDRFIYEQYF; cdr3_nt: TGCGCCAGCAGCTTGGTCGGGGACAGGTTTATCTACGAGCAGTACTTC
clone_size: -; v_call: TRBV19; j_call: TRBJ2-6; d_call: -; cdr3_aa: CASSIEQVNTGANVLTF; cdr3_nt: TGTGCCAGTAGTATTGAACAGGTGAACACCGGGGCCAACGTCCTGACTTTC
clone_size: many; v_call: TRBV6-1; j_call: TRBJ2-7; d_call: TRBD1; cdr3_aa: CASSEADGQGGYEQYF; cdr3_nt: TGTGCCAGCAGTGAAGCGGACGGACAGGGCGGCTACGAGCAGTACTTC
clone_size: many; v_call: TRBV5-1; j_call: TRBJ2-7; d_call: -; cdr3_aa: CASSISGDTYEQYF; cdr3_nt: TGCGCCAGCAGCATCAGCGGAGATACTTACGAGCAGTACTTC
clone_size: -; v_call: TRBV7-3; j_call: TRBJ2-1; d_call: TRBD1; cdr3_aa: CASSLGQGMNNEQFF; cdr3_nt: TGTGCCAGCAGCTTGGGACAGGGGATGAACAATGAGCAGTTCTTC
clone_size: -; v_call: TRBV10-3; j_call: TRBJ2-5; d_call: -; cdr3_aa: CAIGRSQYF; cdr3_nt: TGTGCCATCGGGCGGTCCCAGTACTTC
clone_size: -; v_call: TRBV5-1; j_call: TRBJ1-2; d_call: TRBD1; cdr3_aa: CASKSGDRALNGYTF; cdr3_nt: TGCGCCAGCAAATCGGGGGACAGGGCGTTAAATGGCTACACCTTC
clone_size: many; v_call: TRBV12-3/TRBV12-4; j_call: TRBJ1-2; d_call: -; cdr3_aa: CASRRGVGYGYTF; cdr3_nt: TGTGCCAGCAGACGGGGGGTCGGCTATGGCTACACCTTC
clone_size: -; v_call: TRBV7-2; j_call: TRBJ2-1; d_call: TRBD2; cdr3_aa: CASTLAGTSGMNNEQFF; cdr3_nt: TGTGCCAGCACCTTAGCGGGGACTAGCGGGATGAACAATGAGCAGTTCTTC
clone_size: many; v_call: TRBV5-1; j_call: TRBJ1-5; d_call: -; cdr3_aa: CASSLGTGNQPQHF; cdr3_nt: TGTGCCAGCAGCTTAGGGACTGGCAATCAGCCCCAGCATTTT
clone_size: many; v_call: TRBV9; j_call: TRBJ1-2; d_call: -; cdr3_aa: CASSGRRGAIRSLTNYGYTF; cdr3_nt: TGTGCCAGCAGCGGACGCCGAGGGGCTATCCGATCGTTGACTAACTATGGCTACACCTTC
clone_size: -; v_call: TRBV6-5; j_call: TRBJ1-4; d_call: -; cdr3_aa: CASSWVEDLNDEKLFF; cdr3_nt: TGTGCCAGCAGTTGGGTCGAGGACCTAAATGATGAAAAACTGTTTTTT
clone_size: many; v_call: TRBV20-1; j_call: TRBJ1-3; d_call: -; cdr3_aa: CSASRTGFSGNTIYF; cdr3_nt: TGCAGTGCTAGCAGGACGGGCTTCTCTGGAAACACCATATATTTT
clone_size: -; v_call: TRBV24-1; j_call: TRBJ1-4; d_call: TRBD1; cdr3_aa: CASSDFHGTGDEKLFF; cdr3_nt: TGTGCCAGCAGTGATTTTCACGGGACAGGGGATGAAAAACTGTTTTTT
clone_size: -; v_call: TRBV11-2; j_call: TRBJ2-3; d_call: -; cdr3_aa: CASSLLDPTWDTQYF; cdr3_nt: TGTGCCAGCAGCCTCTTGGACCCTACTTGGGATACGCAGTATTTT
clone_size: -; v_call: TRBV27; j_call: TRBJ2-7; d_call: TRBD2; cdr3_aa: CASSQGPAGAYEQYF; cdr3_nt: TGTGCCAGCAGTCAGGGCCCCGCGGGAGCCTACGAGCAGTACTTC
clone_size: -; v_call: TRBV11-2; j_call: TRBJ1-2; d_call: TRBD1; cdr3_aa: CASRGRPGQNYGYTF; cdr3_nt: TGTGCCAGCAGGGGGAGACCGGGACAGAACTATGGCTACACCTTC
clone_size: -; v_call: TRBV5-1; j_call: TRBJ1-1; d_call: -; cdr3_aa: CASSLGYATEAFF; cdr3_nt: TGCGCCAGCAGCTTGGGGTACGCCACTGAAGCTTTCTTT
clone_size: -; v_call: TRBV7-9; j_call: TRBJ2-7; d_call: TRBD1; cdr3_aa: CATPGQGSYEQYF; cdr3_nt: TGTGCCACCCCGGGACAGGGGAGTTACGAGCAGTACTTC
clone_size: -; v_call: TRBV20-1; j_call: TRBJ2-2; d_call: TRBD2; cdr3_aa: CSAEGLAGLTGELFF; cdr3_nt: TGCAGTGCTGAGGGACTAGCGGGACTCACCGGGGAGCTGTTTTTT
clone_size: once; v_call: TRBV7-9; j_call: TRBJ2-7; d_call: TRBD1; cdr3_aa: CASSFSGTGSPEQYF; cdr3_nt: TGTGCCAGCAGCTTTTCCGGGACAGGGTCGCCCGAGCAGTACTTC
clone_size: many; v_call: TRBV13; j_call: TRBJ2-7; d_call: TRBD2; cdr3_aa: CASSSPSGRRFYEQYF; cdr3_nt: TGTGCCAGCAGCTCCCCTAGCGGGAGGAGATTTTACGAGCAGTACTTC
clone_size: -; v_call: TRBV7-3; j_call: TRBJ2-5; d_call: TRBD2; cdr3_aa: CASSPTSDQETQYF; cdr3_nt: TGTGCCAGCAGCCCCACTAGCGACCAAGAGACCCAGTACTTC
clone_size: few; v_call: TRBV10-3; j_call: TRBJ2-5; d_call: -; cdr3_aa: CAISDNNQPQYF; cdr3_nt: TGTGCCATCTCCGACAACAATCAGCCCCAGTACTTC
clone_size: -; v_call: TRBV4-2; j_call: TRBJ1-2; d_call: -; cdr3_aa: CASSQDPGDGYTF; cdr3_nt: TGTGCCAGCAGCCAAGACCCGGGGGATGGCTACACCTTC
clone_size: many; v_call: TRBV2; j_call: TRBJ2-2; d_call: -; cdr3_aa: CASSWNTGELFF; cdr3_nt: TGTGCCAGCAGTTGGAACACCGGGGAGCTGTTTTTT
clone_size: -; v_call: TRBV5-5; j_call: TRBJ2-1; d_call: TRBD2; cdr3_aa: CASSDGLAGRALF; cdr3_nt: TGTGCCAGCAGCGACGGACTAGCGGGGAGGGCACTCTTC